The entry below gives a single TCR beta chain sequence along with its context. Its target is unknown. Adult donors, all healthy and HIV-negative, had no recent acute infections or vaccinations. Division of CD4+ cells produced a CD45RA+ naive subset and a CD45RA-negative memory subset. This entry is derived from a study of shared clonotypes between healthy human individuals. Assay used: immunoSEQ multiplex PCR; TCRdb lists only in-frame clones, some missing. The top ten hold under 0.06% of the sample, which has approximately 500,000 clones, around 96% seen once. Study outcomes and limitations: An anticipated effect of sequencing depth on clonotype sharing among donors was recognized. Clonotypes shared by all four sorted-subset donors had higher generation probabilities than non-shared clonotypes.

This TCR was recovered from a woman in her thirties in good health. The sequencing sample was made of naive CD4+ T cells sorted from blood. Regarding subset: CD45RA+ positively selected.

The chain's CDR3 is CASSLWLAEETQYF. The DNA for the CDR3 is TGCGCCAGCAGCTTATGGCTAGCGGAAGAGACCCAGTACTTC. This rearrangement joins TRBV5-1 to TRBJ2-5; 7 nucleotides line up with TRBD2. The CDR3 extends over 14 amino acids. Losses at the gene ends were 2 bases for V and 3 bases for J; bases not matched to a gene: 4. Germline loops: CDR1 SGHRS, CDR2 YFSETQ.